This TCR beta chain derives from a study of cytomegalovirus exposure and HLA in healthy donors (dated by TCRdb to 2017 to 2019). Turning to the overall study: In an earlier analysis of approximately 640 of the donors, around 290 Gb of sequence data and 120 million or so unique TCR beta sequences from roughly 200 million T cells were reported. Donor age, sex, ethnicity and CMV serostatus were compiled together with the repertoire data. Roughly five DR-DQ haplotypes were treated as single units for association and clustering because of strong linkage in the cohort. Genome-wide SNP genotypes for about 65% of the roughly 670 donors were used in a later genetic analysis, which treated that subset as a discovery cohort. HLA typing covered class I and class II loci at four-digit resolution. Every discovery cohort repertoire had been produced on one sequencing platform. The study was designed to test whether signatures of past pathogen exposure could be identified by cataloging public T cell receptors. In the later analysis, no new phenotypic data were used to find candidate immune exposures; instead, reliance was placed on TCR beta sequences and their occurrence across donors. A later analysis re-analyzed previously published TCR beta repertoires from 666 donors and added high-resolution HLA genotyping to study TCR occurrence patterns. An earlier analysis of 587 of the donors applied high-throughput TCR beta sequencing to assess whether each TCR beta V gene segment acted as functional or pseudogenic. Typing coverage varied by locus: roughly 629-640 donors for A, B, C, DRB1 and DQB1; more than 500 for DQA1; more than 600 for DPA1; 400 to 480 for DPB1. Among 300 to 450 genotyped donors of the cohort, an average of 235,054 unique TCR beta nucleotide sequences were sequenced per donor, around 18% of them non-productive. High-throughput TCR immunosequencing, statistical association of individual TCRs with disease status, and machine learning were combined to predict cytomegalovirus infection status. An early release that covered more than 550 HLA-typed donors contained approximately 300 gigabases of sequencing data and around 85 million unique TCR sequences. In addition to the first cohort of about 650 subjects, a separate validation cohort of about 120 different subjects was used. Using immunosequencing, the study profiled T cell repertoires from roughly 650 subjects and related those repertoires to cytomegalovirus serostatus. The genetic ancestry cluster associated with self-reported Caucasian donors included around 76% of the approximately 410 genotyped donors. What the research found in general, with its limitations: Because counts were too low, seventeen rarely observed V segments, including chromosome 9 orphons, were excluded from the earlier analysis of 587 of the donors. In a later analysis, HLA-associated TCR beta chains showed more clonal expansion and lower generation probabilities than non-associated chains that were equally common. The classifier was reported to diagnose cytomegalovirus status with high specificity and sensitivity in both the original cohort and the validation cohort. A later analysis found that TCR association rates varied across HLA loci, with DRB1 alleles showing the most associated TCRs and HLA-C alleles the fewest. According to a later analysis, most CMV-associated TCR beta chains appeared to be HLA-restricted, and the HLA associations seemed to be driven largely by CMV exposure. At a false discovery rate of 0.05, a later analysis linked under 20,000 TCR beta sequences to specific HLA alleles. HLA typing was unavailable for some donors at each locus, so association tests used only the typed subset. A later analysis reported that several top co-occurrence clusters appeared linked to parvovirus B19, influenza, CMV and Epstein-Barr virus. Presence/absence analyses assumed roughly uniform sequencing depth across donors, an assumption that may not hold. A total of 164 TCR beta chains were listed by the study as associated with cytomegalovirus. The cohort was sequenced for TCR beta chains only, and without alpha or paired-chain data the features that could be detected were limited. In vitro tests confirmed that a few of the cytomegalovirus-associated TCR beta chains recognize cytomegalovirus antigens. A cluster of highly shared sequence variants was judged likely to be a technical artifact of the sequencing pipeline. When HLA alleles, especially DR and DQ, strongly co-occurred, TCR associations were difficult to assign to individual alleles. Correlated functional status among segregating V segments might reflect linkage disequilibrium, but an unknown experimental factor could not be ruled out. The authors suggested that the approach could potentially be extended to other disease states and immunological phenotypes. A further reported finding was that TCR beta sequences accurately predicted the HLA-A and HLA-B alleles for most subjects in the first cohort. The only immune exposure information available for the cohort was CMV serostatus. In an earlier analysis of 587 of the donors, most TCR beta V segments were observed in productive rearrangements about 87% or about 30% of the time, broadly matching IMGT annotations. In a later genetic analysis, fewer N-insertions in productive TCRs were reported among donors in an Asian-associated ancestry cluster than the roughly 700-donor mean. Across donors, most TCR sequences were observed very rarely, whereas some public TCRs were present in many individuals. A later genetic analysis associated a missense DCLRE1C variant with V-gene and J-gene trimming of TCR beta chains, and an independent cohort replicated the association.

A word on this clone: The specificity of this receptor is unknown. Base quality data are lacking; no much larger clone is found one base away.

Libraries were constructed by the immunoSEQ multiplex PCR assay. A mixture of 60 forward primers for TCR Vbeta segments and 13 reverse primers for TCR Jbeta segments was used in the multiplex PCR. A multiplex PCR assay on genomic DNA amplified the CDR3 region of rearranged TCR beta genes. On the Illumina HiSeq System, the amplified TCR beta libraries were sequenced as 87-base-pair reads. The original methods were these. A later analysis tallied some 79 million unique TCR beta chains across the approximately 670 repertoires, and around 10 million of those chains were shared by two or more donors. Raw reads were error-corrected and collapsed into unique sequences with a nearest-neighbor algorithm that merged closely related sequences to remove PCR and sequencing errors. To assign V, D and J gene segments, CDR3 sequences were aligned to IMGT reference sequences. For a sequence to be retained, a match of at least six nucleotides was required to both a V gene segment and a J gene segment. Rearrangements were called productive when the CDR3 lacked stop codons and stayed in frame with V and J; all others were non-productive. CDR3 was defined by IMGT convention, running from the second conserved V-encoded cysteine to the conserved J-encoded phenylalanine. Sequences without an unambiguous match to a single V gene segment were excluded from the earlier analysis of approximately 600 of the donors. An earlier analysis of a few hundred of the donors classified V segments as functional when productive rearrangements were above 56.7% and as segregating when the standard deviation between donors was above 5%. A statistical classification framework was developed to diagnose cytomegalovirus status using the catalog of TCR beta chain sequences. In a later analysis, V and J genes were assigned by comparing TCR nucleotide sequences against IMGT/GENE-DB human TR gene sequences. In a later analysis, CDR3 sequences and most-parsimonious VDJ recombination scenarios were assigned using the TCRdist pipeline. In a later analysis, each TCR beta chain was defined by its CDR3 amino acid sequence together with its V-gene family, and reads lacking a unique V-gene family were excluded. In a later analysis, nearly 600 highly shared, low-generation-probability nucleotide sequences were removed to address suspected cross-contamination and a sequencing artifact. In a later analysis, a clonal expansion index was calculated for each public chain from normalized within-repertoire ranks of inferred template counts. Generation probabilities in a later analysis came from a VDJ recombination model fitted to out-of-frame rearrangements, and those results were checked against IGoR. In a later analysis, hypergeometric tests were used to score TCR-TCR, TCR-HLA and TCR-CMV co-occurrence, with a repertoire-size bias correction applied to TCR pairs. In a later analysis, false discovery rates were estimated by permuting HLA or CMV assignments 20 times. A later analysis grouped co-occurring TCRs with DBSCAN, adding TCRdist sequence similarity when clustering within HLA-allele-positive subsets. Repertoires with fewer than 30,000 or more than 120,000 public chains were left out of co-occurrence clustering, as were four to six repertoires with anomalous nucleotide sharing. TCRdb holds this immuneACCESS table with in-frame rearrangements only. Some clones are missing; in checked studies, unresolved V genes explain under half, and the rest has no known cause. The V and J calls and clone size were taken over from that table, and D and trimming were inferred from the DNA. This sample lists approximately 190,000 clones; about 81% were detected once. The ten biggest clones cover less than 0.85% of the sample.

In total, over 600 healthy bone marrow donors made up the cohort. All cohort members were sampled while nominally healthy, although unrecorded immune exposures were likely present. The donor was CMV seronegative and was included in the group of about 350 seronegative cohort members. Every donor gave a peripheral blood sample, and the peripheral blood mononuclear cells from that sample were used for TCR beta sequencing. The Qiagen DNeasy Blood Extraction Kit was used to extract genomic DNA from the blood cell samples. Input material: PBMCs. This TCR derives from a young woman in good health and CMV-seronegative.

The DNA is TGCAGCGTTGATCAGAACGGGGGGTACGAGCAGTACTTC. This translates into CSVDQNGGYEQYF. Recombination connected TRBV29-1 to TRBJ2-7, and TRBD2 aligns with 7 junction nucleotides. The V end gives up 3 bases and the J end 4 bases, leaving 6 bases in the junction not matched to a gene. Taken from cysteine to phenylalanine, the CDR3 has 13 residues. The sequence is cut down to CDR3 DNA, 39 bases in frame from base 1. CDR1 SQVTM and CDR2 ANQGSEA are derived from the germline V gene.